This record covers a single T cell receptor beta chain. Its antigen is unidentified. The CDR3 extends over 15 amino acids. Germline assignment: CDR1 SGHRS and CDR2 YFSETQ. Trimming removed 0 bases from V and 6 bases from J; junction bases left unmatched: 7. A J-beta primer mix and a sample-barcoded 5' primer were used in a second PCR of roughly 6 to 12 cycles. TCRdb passed the 5' RACE reads through MiXCR, listing each CDR3 protein once. The data contain around 1,500,000 distinct CDR3 sequences, about 43% of them singletons. This entry comes from a study of blood T cells in healthy people across ages. Study findings and constraints: Long-lived and aged donors differed, with more naive CD4+ cells and higher diversity in the long-lived.

Donors each provided around 10 milliliters of peripheral blood. The sequenced sample was blood. This receptor was obtained from a woman under 30 in good health. The chain combines TRBV5-1 with TRBJ1-2, with 8 bases aligning to TRBD1. The DNA of the CDR3 is TGCGCCAGCAGCTTGGACCCAGGGGGCGCAGATGGCTACACCTTC. Residues: CASSLDPGGADGYTF.